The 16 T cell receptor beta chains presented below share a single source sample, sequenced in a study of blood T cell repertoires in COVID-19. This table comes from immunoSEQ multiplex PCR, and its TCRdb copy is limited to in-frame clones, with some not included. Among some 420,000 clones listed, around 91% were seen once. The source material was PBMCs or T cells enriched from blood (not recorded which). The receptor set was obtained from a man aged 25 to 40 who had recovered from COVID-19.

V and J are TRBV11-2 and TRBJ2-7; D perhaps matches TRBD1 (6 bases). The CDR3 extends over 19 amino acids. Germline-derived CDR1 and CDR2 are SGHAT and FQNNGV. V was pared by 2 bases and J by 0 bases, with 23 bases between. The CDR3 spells CASSLLIGGPTSSSYEQYF. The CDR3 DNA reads TGTGCCAGCAGCTTATTAATAGGGGGTCCCACGTCGAGCTCCTACGAGCAGTACTTC.

The CDR3 bases are TGTGCCAGCAGTATCGGTAGTCTTTCGTCCGAGCAGTACTTC. Its protein is CASSIGSLSSEQYF. The chain recombines TRBV28 with TRBJ2-7; D gene ambiguous. Looked up from germline, CDR1 is MDHEN and CDR2 is SYDVKM. V lost 5 bases and J lost 6, with 17 bases in between. There are 14 residues in the CDR3.

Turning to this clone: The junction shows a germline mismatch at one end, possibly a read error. CDR3: CASSAGDRYAF. CDR3 coding DNA: TGTGCCAGCAGCGCAGGGGACCGGTACGCCTTC. The rearrangement uses TRBV7-9 and TRBJ1-2; possibly TRBD1 for D (6 bases). The CDR3 is 11 residues long. Germline CDR1 SEHNR, CDR2 FQNEAQ (reference sequence).

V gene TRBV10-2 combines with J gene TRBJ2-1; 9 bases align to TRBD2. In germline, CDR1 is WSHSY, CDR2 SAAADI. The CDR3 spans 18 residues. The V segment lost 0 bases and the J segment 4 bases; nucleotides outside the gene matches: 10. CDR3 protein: CASSESFGGRASYNEQFF. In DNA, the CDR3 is TGCGCCAGCAGTGAGTCGTTTGGCGGGAGGGCGTCTTACAATGAGCAGTTCTTC.

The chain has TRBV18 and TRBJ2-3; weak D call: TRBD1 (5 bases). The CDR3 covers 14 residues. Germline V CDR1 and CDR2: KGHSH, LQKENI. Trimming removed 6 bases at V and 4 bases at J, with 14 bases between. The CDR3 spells CASSSPTGSDTQYF. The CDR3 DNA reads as TGTGCCAGCTCCAGCCCCACAGGTTCAGATACGCAGTATTTT.

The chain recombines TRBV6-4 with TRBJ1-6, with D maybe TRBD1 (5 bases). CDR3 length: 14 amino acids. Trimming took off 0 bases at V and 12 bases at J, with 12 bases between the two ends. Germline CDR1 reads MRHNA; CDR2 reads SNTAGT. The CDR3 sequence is CASSDSPGLGPLHF. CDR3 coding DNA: TGTGCCAGCAGTGACTCACCAGGGCTGGGACCCCTCCACTTT.

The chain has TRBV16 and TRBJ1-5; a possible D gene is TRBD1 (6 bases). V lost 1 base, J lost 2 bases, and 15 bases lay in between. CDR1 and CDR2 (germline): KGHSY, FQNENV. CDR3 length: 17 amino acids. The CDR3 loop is CASSQLMGARGNQPQHF. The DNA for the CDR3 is TGTGCCAGCAGCCAATTGATGGGGGCCCGAGGCAATCAGCCCCAGCATTTT.

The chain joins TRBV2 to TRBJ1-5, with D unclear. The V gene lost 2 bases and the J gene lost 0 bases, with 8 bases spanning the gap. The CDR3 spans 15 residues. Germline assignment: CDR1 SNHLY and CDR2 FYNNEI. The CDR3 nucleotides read TGTGCCAGCAGTGAAAGAGGAAGTAGCAATCAGCCCCAGCATTTT. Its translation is CASSERGSSNQPQHF.

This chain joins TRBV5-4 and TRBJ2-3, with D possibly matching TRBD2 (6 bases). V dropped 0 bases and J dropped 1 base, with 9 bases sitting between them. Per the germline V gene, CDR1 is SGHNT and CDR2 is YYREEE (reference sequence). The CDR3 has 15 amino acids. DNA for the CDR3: TGTGCCAGCAGCTTGGTATCGGGAGGCACAGATACGCAGTATTTT. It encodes CASSLVSGGTDTQYF. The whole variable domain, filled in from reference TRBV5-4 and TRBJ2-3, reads ETGVTQSPTHLIKTRGQQVTLRCSSQSGHNTVSWYQQALGQGPQFIFQYYREEENGRGNFPPRFSGLQFPNYSSELNVNALELDDSALYLCASSLVSGGTDTQYFGPGTRLTVL.

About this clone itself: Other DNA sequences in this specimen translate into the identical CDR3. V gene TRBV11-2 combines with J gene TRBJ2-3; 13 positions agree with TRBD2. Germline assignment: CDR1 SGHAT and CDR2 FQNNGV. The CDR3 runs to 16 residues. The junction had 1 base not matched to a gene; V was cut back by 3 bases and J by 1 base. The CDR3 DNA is TGTGCCAGCAGCTTTGGACTAGCGGGAGGCACAGATACGCAGTATTTT. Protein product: CASSFGLAGGTDTQYF.

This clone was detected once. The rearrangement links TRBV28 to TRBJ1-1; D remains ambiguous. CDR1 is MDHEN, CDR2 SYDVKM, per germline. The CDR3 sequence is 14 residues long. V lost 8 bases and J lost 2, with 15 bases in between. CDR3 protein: CASAPVWANTEAFF. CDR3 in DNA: TGTGCCAGCGCCCCCGTGTGGGCAAACACTGAAGCTTTCTTT. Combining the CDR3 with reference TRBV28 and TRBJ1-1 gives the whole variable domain DVKVTQSSRYLVKRTGEKVFLECVQDMDHENMFWYRQDPGLGLRLIYFSYDVKMKEKGDIPEGYSVSREKKERFSLILESASTNQTSMYLCASAPVWANTEAFFGQGTRLTVV.

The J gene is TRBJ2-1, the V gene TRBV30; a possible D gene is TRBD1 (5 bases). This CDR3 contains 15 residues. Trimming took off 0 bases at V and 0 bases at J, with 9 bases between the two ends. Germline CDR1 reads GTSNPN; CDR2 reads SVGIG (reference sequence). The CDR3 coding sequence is TGTGCCTGGAGTGTACAGGCCGTCTCCTACAATGAGCAGTTCTTC. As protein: CAWSVQAVSYNEQFF.

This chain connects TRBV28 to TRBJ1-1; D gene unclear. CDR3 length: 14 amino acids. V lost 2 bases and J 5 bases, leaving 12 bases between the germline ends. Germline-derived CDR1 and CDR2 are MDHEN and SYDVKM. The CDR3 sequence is CASSLRGGRTEAFF. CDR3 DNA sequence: TGTGCCAGCAGTTTACGGGGAGGCAGGACTGAAGCTTTCTTT.

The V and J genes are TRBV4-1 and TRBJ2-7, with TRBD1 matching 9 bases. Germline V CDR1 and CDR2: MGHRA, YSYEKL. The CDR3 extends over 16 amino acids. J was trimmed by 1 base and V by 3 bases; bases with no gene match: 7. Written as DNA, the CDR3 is TGCGCCAGCAGCCAGATGGGGACAGGGAATTCCTACGAGCAGTACTTC. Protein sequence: CASSQMGTGNSYEQYF.

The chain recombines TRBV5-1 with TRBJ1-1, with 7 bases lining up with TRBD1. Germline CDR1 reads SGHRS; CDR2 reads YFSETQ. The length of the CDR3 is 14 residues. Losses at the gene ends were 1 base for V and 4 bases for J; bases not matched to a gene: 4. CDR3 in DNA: TGCGCCAGCAGCTTGTCCAGGGGGGCCACTGAAGCTTTCTTT. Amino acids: CASSLSRGATEAFF.

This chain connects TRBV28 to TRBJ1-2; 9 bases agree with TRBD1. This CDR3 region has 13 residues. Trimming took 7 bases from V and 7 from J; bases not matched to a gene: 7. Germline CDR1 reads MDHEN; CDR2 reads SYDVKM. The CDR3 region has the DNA TGTGCCAGCACCCGGGGGACAGGGTTTGGCTACACCTTC. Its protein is CASTRGTGFGYTF.